This paragraph covers one TCR beta chain sequence. Its antigen remains undetermined. One base away there is no much larger clone; base qualities are not given. TCRbeta CDR3 regions were amplified from genomic DNA by means of the immunoSEQ Assay, a bias-controlled multiplex PCR. The paper's processing steps were these. Within the assay, amplification of reference gene primers was used to estimate how many nucleated cells each sample contained. To quantify the absolute abundance of each unique TCRbeta CDR3 rearrangement, sequence reads were collapsed and filtered. Productive Simpson clonality was computed per sample as the square root of Simpson's diversity index over productive rearrangements. TCRdb stores this immuneACCESS table with in-frame sequences only. Part of the clones is absent; in the studies checked, under half of the shortfall reflects unresolved V genes, and no reason is known for the rest. The V and J calls and clone size were taken over from that table, and D and trimming were inferred from the DNA. The sample table records some 38,000 clones; about 80% of these occur just once. In total, the top ten clones hold over 13% of the sample.

This record belongs to a study of blood T cell repertoires in COVID-19 (dated by TCRdb to between 2020 and 2021). General notes on the study: Collaborator samples came from the United States, Italy and Spain and covered acute and convalescent phases of COVID-19. The sample metadata nearly always contained a de-identified subject ID, COVID-19 status, age in years and sex. The prospective study material was composed of cDNA or gDNA derived from T cells, B-cell-depleted T cells, or PBMCs. Samples came from the ongoing ImmuneRACE study (first 160 participants) plus 1,254 subjects from 6 global collaborators. The repertoires were released in a freely available public database meant as a resource for research on the immune response to SARS-CoV-2. Deeply sampled blood TCRbeta repertoires from subjects exposed to, actively infected with, or recovered from COVID-19 were included in the dataset. HLA class I and class II types, where available, came from metadata supplied by the sample provider rather than from assay-based typing.

Collaborating institutions collected whole blood in K2EDTA tubes following their own protocols. For TCRbeta analysis, collaborator samples were shipped as frozen whole blood, as isolated PBMCs, or as DNA extracted from either sample type. For this chain, trimming is 2 bases at the V end and 0 bases at the J end, and the number of junction bases without a gene match is 1. Measured from the cysteine to the phenylalanine, the CDR3 is 15 residues long. Only the CDR3 region is kept as DNA, spanning 45 bases read in frame from base 1. CDR1 and CDR2, looked up from the germline V gene, are LGHNT and FRNRAP. The investigation overall reported the following: How much clinical and demographic metadata was included differed by source and by participant, and the metadata was provided uncurated.

The receptor was isolated from a woman aged 70 to 79 with acute or convalescent COVID-19. The V and J segments used are TRBV12-5 and TRBJ1-5; 7 bases in the middle match TRBD1. Sample: peripheral blood. The DNA sequence is as follows: TGTGCTAGTGGTTTGTACAGGGGTAGCAATCAGCCCCAGCATTTT. Translated, it reads CASGLYRGSNQPQHF.